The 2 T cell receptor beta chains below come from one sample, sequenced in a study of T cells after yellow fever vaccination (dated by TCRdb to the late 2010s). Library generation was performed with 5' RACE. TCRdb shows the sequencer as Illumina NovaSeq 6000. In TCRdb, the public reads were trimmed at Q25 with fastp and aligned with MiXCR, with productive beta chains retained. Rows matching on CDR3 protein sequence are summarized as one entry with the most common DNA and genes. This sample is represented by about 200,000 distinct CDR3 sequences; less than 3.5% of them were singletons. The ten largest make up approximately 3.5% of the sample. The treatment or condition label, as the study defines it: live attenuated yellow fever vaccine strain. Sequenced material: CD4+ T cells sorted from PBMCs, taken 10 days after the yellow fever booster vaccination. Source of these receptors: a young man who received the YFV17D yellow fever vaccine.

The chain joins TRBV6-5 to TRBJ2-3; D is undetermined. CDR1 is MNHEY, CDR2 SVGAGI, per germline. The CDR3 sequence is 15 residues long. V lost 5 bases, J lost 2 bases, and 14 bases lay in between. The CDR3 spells CASSRDWMATDTQYF. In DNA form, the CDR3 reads TGTGCCAGCAGTCGAGACTGGATGGCCACAGATACGCAGTATTTT.

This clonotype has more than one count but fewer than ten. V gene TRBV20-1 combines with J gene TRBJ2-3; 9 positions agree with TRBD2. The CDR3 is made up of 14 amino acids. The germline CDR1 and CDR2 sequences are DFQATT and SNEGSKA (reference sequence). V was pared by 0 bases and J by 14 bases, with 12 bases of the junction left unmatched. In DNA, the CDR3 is TGCAGTGCTAGAGAAGTAGCGGGGGTTGGGGTCTGGTATTTT. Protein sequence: CSAREVAGVGVWYF.